This entry features one T cell receptor (beta chain) sequence. Antigen specificity is unknown. The sample comes from a study of T-cell memory formation after mild COVID-19. Study conclusions and caveats: The finding that pre-infection memory included some responding clones suggested that cross-reactive memory joined.

TCRdb recomputed calls from the 5' RACE reads with MiXCR, one row per CDR3 protein. The table includes about 150,000 distinct CDR3 sequences, around 13% detected once. From germline, CDR1 is SGHTA and CDR2 FQGNSA. V dropped 6 bases and J dropped 1 base, with 10 bases sitting between them. The CDR3 consists of 14 residues. The sequenced material came from PBMCs or a T cell subset sorted from them (not recorded which). The receptor comes from an adult woman who had mild COVID-19 (a few samples of this study predate the infection). Cell type and time point are not known. V usage is TRBV7-2 and J usage is TRBJ2-4; no clear D gene. The CDR3 loop is CASSYTDAKNIQYF. Written as DNA, the CDR3 is TGTGCCAGCAGTTATACAGATGCCAAAAACATTCAGTACTTC.